The text below deals with one TCR beta chain. This entry is derived from a study of blood T cell repertoires in COVID-19. In Seattle, patients joined the study during active infection and were tracked longitudinally. TCRdb's copy holds only in-frame clones and misses some; the assay was immunoSEQ multiplex PCR. The table has roughly 220,000 clones, roughly four fifths seen once. The receptor's source is a woman at least 80 years old with COVID-19, enrolled during active disease. Sequenced sample: peripheral blood.

The CDR3 spells CASRRGQGNTGELFF. CDR3 sequence (DNA): TGTGCCAGCAGGAGGGGACAGGGGAACACCGGGGAGCTGTTTTTT. The rearrangement joins TRBV7-9 to TRBJ2-2, with 9 bases lining up with TRBD1. The trim removed 6 bases at V and 1 base at J, leaving 3 bases unmatched. This CDR3 region has 15 residues. CDR1 and CDR2 from the germline V gene are SEHNR and FQNEAQ (reference sequence).